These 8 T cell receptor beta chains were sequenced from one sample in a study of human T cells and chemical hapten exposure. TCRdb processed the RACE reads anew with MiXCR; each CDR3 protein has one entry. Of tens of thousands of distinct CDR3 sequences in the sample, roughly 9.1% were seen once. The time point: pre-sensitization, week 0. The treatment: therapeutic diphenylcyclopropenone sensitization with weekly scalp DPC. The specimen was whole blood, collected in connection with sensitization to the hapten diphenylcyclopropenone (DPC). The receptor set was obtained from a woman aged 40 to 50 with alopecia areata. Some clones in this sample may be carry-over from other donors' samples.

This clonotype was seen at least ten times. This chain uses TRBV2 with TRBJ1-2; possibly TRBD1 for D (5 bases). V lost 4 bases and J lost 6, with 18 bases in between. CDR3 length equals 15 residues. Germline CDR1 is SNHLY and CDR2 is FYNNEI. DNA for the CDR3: TGTGCCAGCAGTGCCGGCCGGGACGGAAGTGATGGCTACACCTTC. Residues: CASSAGRDGSDGYTF.

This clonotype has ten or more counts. This CDR3 reads CASSELGAREQYF. The CDR3 nucleotides read TGTGCCAGCAGTGAGTTAGGCGCGAGGGAGCAGTACTTC. The chain is built from TRBV2 and TRBJ2-7, with no clear D. The CDR3 consists of 13 residues. Trimming took 3 bases from V and 7 from J, leaving 13 bases between them. Germline CDR1 reads SNHLY; CDR2 reads FYNNEI.

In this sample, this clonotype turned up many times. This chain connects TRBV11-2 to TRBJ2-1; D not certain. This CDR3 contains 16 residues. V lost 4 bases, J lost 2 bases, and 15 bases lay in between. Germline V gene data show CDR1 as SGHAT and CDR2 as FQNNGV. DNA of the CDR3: TGTGCCAGCAGCTCGCCTCCCGTGGATACCTACAATGAGCAGTTCTTC. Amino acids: CASSSPPVDTYNEQFF.

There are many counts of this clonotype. For the CDR3, the DNA is TGTGCCAGCAGGGATTCCGGGGCCGCCCTCACAGATACGCAGTATTTT. Translated, it gives CASRDSGAALTDTQYF. The chain has TRBV6-2 or TRBV6-3 and TRBJ2-3; D may correspond to TRBD1 or TRBD2 (5 bases each). This CDR3 comprises 16 residues. V was shortened by 6 bases and J by 2 bases, with 18 bases between the two germline ends. CDR1 and CDR2 from the germline V gene are MNHEY and SVGEGT.

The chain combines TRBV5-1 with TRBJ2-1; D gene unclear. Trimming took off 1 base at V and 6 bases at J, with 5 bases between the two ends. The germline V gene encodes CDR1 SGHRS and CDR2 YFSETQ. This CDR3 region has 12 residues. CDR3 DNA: TGCGCCAGCAGCTTGCCAAGCAATGAGCAGTTCTTC. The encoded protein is CASSLPSNEQFF.

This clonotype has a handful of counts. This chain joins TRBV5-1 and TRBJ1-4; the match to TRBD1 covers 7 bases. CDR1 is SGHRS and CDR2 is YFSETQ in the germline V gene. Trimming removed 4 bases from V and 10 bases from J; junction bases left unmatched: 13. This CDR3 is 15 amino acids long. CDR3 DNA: TGCGCCAGCAGCCCGGGACAGCTAGTCACCGCAAAACTGTTTTTT. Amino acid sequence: CASSPGQLVTAKLFF.

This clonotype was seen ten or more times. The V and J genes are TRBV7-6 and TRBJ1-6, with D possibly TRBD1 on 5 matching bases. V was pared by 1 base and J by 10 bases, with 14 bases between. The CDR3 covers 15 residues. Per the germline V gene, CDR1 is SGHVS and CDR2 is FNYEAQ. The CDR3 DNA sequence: TGTGCCAGCAGCTTAGGGGGGGGAGACTACTCACCCCTCCACTTT. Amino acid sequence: CASSLGGGDYSPLHF.

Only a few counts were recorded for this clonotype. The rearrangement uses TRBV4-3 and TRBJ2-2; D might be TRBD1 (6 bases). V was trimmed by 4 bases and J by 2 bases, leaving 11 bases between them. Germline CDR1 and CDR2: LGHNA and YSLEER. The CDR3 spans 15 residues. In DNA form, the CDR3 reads TGCGCCAGCAGCCGCCAGACAGGAAACACCGGGGAGCTGTTTTTT. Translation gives CASSRQTGNTGELFF.